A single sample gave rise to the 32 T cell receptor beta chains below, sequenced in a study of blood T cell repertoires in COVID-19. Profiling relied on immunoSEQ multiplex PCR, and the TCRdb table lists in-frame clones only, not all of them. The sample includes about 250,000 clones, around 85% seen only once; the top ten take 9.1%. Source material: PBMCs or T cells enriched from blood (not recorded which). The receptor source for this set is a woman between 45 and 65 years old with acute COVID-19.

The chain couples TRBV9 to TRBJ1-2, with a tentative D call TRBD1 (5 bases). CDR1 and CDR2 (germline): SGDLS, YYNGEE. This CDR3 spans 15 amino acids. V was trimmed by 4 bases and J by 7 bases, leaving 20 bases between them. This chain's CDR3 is CASSPRRDGSLGYTF. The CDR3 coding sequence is TGTGCCAGCAGCCCCCGGAGGGACGGGAGTCTTGGCTACACCTTC.

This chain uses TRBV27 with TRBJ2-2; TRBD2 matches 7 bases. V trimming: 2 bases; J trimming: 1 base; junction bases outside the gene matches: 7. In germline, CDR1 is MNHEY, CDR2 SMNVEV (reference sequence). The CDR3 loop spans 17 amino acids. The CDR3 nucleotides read TGTGCCAGCAGTTTAATGGGAGGGGCTGGGAACACCGGGGAGCTGTTTTTT. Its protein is CASSLMGGAGNTGELFF.

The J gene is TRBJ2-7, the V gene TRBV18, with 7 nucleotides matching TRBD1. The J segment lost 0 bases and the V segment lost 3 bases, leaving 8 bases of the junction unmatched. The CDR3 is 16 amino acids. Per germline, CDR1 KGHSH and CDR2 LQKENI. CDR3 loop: CASSPPGGLSSYEQYF. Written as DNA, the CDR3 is TGTGCCAGCTCACCGCCAGGGGGATTAAGCTCCTACGAGCAGTACTTC.

The CDR3 reads CATSRLRQGPYNEQFF. CDR3 DNA: TGTGCCACCAGCCGATTAAGACAGGGTCCCTACAATGAGCAGTTCTTC. This chain joins TRBV15 and TRBJ2-1, with TRBD1 matching 7 bases. Trimming at V came to 5 bases and at J to 2 bases, leaving 9 bases not matched to a gene. This CDR3 has 16 residues. CDR1 and CDR2 from the germline V gene are LNHNV and YYDKDF (reference sequence).

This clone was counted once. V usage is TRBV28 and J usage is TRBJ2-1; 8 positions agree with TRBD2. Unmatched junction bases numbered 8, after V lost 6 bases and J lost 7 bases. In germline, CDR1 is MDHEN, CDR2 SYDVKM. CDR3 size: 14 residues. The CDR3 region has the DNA TGTGCCAGCAGATCGGGAGGGACGGCAAATGAGCAGTTCTTC. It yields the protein CASRSGGTANEQFF.

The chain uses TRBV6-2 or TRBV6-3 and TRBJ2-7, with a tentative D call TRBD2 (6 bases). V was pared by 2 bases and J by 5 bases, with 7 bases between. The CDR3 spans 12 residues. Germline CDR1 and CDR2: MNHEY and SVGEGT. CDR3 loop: CASSYASDEQYF. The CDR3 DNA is TGTGCCAGCAGTTACGCTAGCGACGAGCAGTACTTC.

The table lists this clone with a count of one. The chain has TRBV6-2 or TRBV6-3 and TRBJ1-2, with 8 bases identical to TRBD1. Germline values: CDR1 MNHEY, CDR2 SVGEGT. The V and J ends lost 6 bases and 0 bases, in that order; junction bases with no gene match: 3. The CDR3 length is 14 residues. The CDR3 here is CASSWTGPNYGYTF. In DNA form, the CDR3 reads TGTGCCAGCAGCTGGACAGGGCCTAACTATGGCTACACCTTC.

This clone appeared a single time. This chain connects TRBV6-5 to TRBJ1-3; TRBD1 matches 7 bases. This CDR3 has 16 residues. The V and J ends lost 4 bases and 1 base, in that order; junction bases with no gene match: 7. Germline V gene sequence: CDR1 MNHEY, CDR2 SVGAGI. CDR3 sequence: CASSLTGERSGNTIYF. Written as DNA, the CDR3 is TGTGCCAGCAGTTTAACAGGGGAGAGATCTGGAAACACCATATATTTT.

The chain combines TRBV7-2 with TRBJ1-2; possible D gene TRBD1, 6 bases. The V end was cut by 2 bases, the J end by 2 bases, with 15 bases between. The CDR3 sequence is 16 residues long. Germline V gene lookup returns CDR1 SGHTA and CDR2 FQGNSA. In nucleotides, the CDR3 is TGTGCCAGCAGCTTAACATCAGGGGCCCGCAACTATGGCTACACCTTC. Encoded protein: CASSLTSGARNYGYTF.

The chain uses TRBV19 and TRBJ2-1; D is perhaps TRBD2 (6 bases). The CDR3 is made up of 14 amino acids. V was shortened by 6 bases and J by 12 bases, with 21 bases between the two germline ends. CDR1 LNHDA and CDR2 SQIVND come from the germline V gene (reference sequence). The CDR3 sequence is CASSDGYLRRGQFF. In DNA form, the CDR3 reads TGTGCCAGTAGCGATGGGTATCTTCGGCGGGGGCAGTTCTTC.

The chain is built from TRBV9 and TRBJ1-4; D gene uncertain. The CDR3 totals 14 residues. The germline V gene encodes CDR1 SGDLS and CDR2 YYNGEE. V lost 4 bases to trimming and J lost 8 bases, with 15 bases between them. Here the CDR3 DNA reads TGTGCCAGCAGCCCCAACCTAGGCCAGGAAAAACTGTTTTTT. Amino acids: CASSPNLGQEKLFF.

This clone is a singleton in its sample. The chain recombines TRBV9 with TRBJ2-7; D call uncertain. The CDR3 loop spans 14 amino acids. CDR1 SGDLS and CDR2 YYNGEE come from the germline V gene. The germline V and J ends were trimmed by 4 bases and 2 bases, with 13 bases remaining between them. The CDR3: CASSPRLDTYEQYF. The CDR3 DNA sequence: TGTGCCAGCAGCCCCCGCCTAGATACCTACGAGCAGTACTTC.

CDR3 sequence reads: CASSWDSGWKYF. The DNA of the CDR3 is TGTGCCAGCAGCTGGGACAGCGGTTGGAAGTACTTC. The V and J genes are TRBV5-4 and TRBJ2-7; 7 nucleotides align to TRBD1. J lost 11 bases, V lost 3 bases, and 8 bases had no gene match. Germline V gives CDR1 SGHNT, CDR2 YYREEE (reference sequence). The length of the CDR3 is 12 residues. Variable domain in full (rest from reference TRBV5-4 and TRBJ2-7): ETGVTQSPTHLIKTRGQQVTLRCSSQSGHNTVSWYQQALGQGPQFIFQYYREEENGRGNFPPRFSGLQFPNYSSELNVNALELDDSALYLCASSWDSGWKYFGPGTRLTVT.

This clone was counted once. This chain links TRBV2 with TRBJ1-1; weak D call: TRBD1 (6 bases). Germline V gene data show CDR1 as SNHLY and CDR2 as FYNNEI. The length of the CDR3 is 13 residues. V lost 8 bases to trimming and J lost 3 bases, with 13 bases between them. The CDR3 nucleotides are TGTGCCAGCTCCGGACAGCTTGACACTGAAGCTTTCTTT. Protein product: CASSGQLDTEAFF. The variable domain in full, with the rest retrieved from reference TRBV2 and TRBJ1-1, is EPEVTQTPSHQVTQMGQEVILRCVPISNHLYFYWYRQILGQKVEFLVSFYNNEISEKSEIFDDQFSVERPDGSNFTLKIRSTKLEDSAMYFCASSGQLDTEAFFGQGTRLTVV.

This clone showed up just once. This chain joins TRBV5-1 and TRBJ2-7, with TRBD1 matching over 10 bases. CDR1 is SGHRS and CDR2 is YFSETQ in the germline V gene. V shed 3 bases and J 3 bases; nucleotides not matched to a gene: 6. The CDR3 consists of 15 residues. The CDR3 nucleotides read TGCGCCAGCAGCTCCGGGACAGGGGCTATCTACGAGCAGTACTTC. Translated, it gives CASSSGTGAIYEQYF.

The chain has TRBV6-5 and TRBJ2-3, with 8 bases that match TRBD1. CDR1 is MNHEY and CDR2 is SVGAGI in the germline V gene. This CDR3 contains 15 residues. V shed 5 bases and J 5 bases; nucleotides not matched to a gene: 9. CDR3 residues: CASSLQGASQDTQYF. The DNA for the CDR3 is TGTGCCAGCAGTCTGCAGGGGGCGAGTCAAGATACGCAGTATTTT.

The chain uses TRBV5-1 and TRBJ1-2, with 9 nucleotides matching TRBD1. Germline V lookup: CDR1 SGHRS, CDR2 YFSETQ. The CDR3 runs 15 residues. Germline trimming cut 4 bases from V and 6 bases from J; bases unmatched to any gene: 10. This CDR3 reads CASSRGGQGIDGYTF. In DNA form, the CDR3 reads TGCGCCAGCAGCAGAGGAGGACAGGGGATCGATGGCTACACCTTC.

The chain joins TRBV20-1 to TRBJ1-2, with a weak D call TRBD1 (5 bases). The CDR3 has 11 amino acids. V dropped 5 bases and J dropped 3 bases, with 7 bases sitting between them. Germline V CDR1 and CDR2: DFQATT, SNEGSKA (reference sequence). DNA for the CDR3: TGCAGTGCTTGGGGGGACTATGGCTACACCTTC. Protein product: CSAWGDYGYTF.

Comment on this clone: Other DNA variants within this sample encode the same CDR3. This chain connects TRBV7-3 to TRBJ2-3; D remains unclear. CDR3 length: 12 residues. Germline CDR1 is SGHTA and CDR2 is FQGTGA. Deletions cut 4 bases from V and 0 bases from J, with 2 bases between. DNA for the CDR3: TGTGCCAGCAGCTCTAGCACAGATACGCAGTATTTT. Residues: CASSSSTDTQYF. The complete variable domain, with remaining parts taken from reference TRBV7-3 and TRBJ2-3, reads GAGVSQTPSNKVTEKGKYVELRCDPISGHTALYWYRQSLGQGPEFLIYFQGTGAADDSGLPNDRFFAVRPEGSVSTLKIQRTERGDSAVYLCASSSSTDTQYFGPGTRLTVL.

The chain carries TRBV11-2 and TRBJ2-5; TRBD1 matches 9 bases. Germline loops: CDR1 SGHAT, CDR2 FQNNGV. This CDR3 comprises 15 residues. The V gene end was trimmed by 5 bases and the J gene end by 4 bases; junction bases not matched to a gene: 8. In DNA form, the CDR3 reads TGTGCCAGCAGCACCGACAGGGGGGTATCAGAGACCCAGTACTTC. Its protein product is CASSTDRGVSETQYF. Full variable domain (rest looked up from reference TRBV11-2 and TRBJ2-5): EAGVAQSPRYKIIEKRQSVAFWCNPISGHATLYWYQQILGQGPKLLIQFQNNGVVDDSQLPKDRFSAERLKGVDSTLKIQPAKLEDSAVYLCASSTDRGVSETQYFGPGTRLLVL.

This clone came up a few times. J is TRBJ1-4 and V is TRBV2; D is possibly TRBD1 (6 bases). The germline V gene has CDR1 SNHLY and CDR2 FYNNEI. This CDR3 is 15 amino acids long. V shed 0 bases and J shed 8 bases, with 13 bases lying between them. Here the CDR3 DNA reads TGTGCCAGCAGTGAAGCGCAGGGGCTTTACGAAAAACTGTTTTTT. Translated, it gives CASSEAQGLYEKLFF.

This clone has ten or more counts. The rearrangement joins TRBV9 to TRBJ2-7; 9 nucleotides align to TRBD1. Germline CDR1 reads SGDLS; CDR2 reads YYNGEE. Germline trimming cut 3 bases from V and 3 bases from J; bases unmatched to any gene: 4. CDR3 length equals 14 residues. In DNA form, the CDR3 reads TGTGCCAGCAGCGCGCGGACAGGGGACTACGAGCAGTACTTC. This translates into CASSARTGDYEQYF.

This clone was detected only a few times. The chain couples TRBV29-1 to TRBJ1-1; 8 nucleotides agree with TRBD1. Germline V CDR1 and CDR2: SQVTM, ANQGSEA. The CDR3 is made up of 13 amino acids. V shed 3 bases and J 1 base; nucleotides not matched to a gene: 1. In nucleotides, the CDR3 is TGCAGCGTTGAGGGACAGGAGAACACTGAAGCTTTCTTT. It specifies CSVEGQENTEAFF.

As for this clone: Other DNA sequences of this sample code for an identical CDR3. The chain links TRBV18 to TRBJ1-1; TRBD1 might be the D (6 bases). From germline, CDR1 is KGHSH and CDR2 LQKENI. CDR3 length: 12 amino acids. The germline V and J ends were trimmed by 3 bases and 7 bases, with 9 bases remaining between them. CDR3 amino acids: CASSPGQIEAFF. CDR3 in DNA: TGTGCCAGCTCACCCGGACAGATTGAAGCTTTCTTT.

CDR3 nucleotide sequence: TGTGCCAGCATCAAACAGGGGGCGGAATCCGGCGAAGCTTTCTTT. Translating it yields CASIKQGAESGEAFF. The chain employs TRBV5-4 and TRBJ1-1; TRBD1 aligns across 9 bases. Trimming cost V 6 bases and J 8 bases; bases outside gene matches: 14. CDR1 is SGHNT, CDR2 YYREEE, per germline (reference sequence). CDR3 length: 15 amino acids.

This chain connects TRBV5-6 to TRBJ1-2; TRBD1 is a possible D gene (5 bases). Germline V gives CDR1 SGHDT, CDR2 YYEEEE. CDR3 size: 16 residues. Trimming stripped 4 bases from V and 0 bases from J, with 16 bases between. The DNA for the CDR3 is TGTGCCAGCAGCCGGGGAGGCCCAGGGTCTAACTATGGCTACACCTTC. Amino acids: CASSRGGPGSNYGYTF.

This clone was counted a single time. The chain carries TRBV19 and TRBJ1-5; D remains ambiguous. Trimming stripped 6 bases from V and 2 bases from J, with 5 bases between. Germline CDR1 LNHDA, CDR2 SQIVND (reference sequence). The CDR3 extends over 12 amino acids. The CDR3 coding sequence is TGTGCCAGTAGAGCGGGCAATCAGCCCCAGCATTTT. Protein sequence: CASRAGNQPQHF.

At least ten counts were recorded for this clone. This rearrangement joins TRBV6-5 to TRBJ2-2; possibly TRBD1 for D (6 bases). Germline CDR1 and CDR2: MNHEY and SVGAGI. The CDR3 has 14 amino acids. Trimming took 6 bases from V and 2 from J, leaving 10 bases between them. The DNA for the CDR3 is TGTGCCAGCAGACCGGGACAAAACACCGGGGAGCTGTTTTTT. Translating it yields CASRPGQNTGELFF.

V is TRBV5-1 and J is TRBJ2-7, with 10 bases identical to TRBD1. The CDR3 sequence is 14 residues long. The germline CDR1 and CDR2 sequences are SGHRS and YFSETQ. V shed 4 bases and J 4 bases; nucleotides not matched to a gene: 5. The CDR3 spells CASSGTGAKYEQYF. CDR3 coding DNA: TGCGCCAGCAGCGGGACAGGGGCCAAGTACGAGCAGTACTTC.

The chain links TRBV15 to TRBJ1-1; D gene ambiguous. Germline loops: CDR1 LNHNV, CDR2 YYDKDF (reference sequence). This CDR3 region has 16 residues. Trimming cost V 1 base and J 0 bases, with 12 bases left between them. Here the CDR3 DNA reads TGTGCCACCAGCAGAGCCCCGTCCGTTATGAACACTGAAGCTTTCTTT. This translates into CATSRAPSVMNTEAFF.

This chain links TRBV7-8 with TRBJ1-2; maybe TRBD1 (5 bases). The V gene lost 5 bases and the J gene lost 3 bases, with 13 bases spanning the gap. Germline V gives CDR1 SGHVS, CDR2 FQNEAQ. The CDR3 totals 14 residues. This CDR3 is CASSPRAGDYGYTF. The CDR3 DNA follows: TGTGCCAGCAGCCCCCGGGCGGGGGACTATGGCTACACCTTC. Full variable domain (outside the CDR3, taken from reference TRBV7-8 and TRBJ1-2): GAGVSQSPRYKVAKRGQDVALRCDPISGHVSLFWYQQALGQGPEFLTYFQNEAQLDKSGLPSDRFFAERPEGSVSTLKIQRTQQEDSAVYLCASSPRAGDYGYTFGSGTRLTVV.

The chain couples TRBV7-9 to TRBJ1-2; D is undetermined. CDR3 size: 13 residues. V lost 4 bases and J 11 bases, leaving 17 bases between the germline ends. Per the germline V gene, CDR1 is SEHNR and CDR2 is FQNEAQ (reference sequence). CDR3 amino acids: CASSSTPPSVYTF. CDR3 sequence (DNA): TGTGCCAGCAGCTCCACCCCACCTTCAGTTTACACCTTC.